This T cell receptor (beta chain) is drawn from a study of T-cell memory formation after mild COVID-19. Study in general: In these data, TCR clusters were largely donor specific.

This clonotype was counted between two and nine times. TCRdb re-analysed the 5' RACE reads in MiXCR, keeping a single row per CDR3 protein. The sample carries about 470,000 distinct CDR3 sequences, around 27% recorded once. The CDR3 length is 13 residues. J lost 7 bases, V lost 6 bases, and 5 bases had no gene match. Looked up from germline, CDR1 is SNHLY and CDR2 is FYNNEI. Sequencing was done on a sample of PBMCs or a T cell subset sorted from them (not recorded which). The receptor comes from an adult woman who had mild COVID-19 (a few samples of this study predate the infection). Cell type and time point are not known. V usage is TRBV2 and J usage is TRBJ2-1; 8 positions match TRBD2. CDR3 loop: CASRRGGSNEQFF. CDR3 DNA sequence: TGTGCCAGCAGACGGGGGGGGTCGAATGAGCAGTTCTTC.